What follows describes a single T cell receptor (beta chain). Antigen unknown. The data stem from a study of cytotoxic CD8 clonotypes in ibrutinib-treated CLL. Study information: Under twelve relapsed/refractory, approximately 15 treatment-naive; under 18 IGHV unmutated. Complete response was seen in 2 patients and partial in approximately 25; about twelve progressed and roughly 15 stayed remitted after a median about six years.

The CDR3 has 15 residues. V lost 1 base, J lost 7 bases, and 16 bases lay in between. Germline values: CDR1 SGHKS, CDR2 YYEKEE (reference sequence). TCRdb keeps only in-frame clones here, not all; method: immunoSEQ multiplex PCR. In the table there are just over 200,000 clones, nearly 80% of which are singletons. Study findings and constraints: Public clonotypes were uncommon and contracted or stayed stable on treatment.

The chain has TRBV5-5 and TRBJ2-3, with D possibly being TRBD1 or TRBD2 (5 bases each). The origin of this receptor is a human donor with chronic lymphocytic leukemia. The starting material was PBMCs, obtained after 12 months of ibrutinib treatment. CDR3 protein: CASSLSEGWGNTQYF. CDR3 nucleotide sequence: TGTGCCAGCAGCTTGAGTGAGGGGTGGGGGAATACGCAGTATTTT.